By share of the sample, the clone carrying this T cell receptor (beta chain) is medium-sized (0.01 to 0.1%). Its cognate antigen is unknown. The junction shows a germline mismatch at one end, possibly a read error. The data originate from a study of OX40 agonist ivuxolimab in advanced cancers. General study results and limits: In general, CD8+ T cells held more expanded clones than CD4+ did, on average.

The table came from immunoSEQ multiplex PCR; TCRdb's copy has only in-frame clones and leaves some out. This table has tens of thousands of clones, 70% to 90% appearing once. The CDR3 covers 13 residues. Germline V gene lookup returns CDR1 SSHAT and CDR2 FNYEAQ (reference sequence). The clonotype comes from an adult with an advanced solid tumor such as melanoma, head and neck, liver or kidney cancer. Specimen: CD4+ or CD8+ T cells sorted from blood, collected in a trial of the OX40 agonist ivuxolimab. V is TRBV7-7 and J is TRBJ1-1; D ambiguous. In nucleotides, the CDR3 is TGTGCTAGCAGCTCTTCAGAAAACACTGAAGCTTTCTTT. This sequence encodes CASSSSENTEAFF.